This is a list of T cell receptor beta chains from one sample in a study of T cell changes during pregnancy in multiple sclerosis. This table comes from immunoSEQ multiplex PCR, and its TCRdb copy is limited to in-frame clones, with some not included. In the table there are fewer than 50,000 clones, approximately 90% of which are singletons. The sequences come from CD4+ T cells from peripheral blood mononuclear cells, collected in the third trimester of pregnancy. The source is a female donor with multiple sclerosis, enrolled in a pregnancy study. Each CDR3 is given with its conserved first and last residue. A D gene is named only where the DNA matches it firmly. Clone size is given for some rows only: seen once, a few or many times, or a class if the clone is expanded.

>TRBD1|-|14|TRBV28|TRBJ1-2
CASSLLGQNYGYTF
TGTGCCAGCAGTTTATTGGGACAGAACTATGGCTACACCTTC
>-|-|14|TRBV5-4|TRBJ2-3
CASWWMASGSTQYF
TGTGCCAGCTGGTGGATGGCCTCGGGGAGTACGCAGTATTTT
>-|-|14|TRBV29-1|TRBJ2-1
CSAEGGRDGNEQFF
TGCAGCGCCGAAGGGGGGAGGGACGGTAATGAGCAGTTCTTC
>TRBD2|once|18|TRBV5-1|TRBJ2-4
CASSLLAGGPGAKNIQYF
TGCGCCAGCAGCTTGTTAGCGGGAGGGCCAGGGGCCAAAAACATTCAGTACTTC
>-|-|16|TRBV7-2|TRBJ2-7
CASSARLFKSSYEQYF
TGTGCCAGCAGCGCTCGACTCTTCAAGAGCTCCTACGAGCAGTACTTC
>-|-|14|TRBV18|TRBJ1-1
CASSPSVANTEAFF
TGTGCCAGCTCACCTTCGGTTGCGAACACTGAAGCTTTCTTT
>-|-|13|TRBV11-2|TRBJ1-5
CASSRGFLQPQHF
TGTGCCAGCAGCCGGGGGTTTCTTCAGCCCCAGCATTTT
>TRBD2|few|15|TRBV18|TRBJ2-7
CASSPPVAGGPEQYF
TGTGCCAGCTCACCACCCGTAGCGGGAGGGCCCGAGCAGTACTTC
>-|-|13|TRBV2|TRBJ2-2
CASNRANTGELFF
TGTGCCAGCAACAGGGCGAACACCGGGGAGCTGTTTTTT
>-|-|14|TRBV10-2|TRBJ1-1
CASSEWTSGTEAFF
TGCGCCAGCAGTGAGTGGACCAGCGGCACTGAAGCTTTCTTT
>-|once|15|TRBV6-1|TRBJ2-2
CASSKGGGNTGELFF
TGTGCCAGCAGTAAGGGGGGGGGCAATACCGGGGAGCTGTTTTTT
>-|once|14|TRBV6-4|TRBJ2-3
CASSEGQGSDTQYF
TGTGCCAGCAGTGAGGGCCAGGGTTCAGATACGCAGTATTTT
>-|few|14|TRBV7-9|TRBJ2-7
CASSAWTGAYEQYF
TGTGCCAGCAGCGCCTGGACGGGAGCCTACGAGCAGTACTTC
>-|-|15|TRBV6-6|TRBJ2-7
CASSYASSALREQYF
TGTGCCAGCAGTTACGCGTCTAGCGCTTTGAGGGAGCAGTACTTC
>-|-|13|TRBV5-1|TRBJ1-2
CASSRARDYGYTF
TGCGCCAGCAGCCGAGCACGGGATTATGGCTACACCTTC
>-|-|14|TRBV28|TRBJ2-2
CASSSRVNGGELFF
TGTGCCAGCTCCTCCAGGGTAAACGGCGGGGAGCTGTTTTTT
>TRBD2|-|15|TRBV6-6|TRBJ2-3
CASRRSGSGADTQYF
TGTGCCAGCAGAAGGAGCGGGAGTGGCGCAGATACGCAGTATTTT
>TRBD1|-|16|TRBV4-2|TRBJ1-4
CASRQQPGQGYEKLFF
TGTGCCAGCAGACAACAGCCGGGACAGGGTTATGAAAAACTGTTTTTT
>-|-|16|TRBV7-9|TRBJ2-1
CASSPGPGLVNNEQFF
TGTGCCAGCAGCCCAGGGCCGGGACTGGTTAACAATGAGCAGTTCTTC
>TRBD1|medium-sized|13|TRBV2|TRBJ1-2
CASRGQGMSGYTF
TGTGCCAGCAGGGGACAGGGAATGAGTGGCTACACCTTC
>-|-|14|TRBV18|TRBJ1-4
CASSPAGDNEKLFF
TGTGCCAGCTCACCGGCAGGGGATAATGAAAAACTGTTTTTT
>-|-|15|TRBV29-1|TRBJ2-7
CSVEGTQARGYEQYF
TGCAGCGTTGAGGGAACCCAGGCCAGGGGCTACGAGCAGTACTTC
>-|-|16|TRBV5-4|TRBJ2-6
CASSFRGNSGANVLTF
TGTGCCAGCAGCTTTAGAGGTAACTCTGGGGCCAACGTCCTGACTTTC
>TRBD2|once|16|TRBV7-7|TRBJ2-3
CASSPSGVAGTDTQYF
TGTGCCAGCAGCCCGAGTGGGGTAGCGGGAACAGATACGCAGTATTTT
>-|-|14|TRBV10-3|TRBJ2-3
CAIIFSRVTDTQYF
TGTGCCATCATATTTTCGCGGGTCACAGATACGCAGTATTTT
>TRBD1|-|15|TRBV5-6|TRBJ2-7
CASSLRQGVTYEQYF
TGTGCCAGCAGCTTACGACAGGGGGTAACCTACGAGCAGTACTTC
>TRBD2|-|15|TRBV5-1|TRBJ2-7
CASSASGGGIYEQYF
TGCGCCAGCAGCGCCTCGGGCGGGGGGATCTACGAGCAGTACTTC
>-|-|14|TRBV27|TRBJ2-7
CASSLRPGRYEQYF
TGTGCCAGCAGTTTACGCCCGGGGAGGTACGAGCAGTACTTC
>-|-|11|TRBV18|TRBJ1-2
CASSTGYGYTF
TGTGCCAGCTCAACAGGGTATGGCTACACCTTC
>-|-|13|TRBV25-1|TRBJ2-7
CASSKGGLYEQYF
TGTGCCAGCAGTAAAGGGGGTCTCTACGAGCAGTACTTC
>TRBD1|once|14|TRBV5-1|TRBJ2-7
CASSLWTGSYEQYF
TGCGCCAGCAGCTTGTGGACAGGGAGCTACGAGCAGTACTTC
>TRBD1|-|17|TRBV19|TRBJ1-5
CASSIVRSGGEGQPQHF
TGTGCCAGTAGTATAGTCCGGTCAGGGGGCGAAGGTCAGCCCCAGCATTTT
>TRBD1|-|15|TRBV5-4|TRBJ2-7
CASSLGGQGPYEQYF
TGTGCCAGCAGCTTGGGAGGACAGGGGCCCTACGAGCAGTACTTC
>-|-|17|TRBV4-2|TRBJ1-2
CASSQDAPRGADYGYTF
TGTGCCAGCAGCCAAGACGCCCCCAGGGGCGCGGACTATGGCTACACCTTC
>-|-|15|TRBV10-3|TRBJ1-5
CAISEARGENQPQHF
TGTGCCATCAGTGAGGCACGGGGGGAGAATCAGCCCCAGCATTTT
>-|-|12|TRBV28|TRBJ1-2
CASSGRVNGYTF
TGTGCCAGCAGTGGCAGGGTAAATGGCTACACCTTC
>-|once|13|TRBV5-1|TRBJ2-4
CASSWDTQNIQYF
TGCGCCAGCAGCTGGGACACCCAAAACATTCAGTACTTC
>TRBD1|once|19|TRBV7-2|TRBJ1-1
CASSSSYPGQGIYPAEAFF
TGTGCCAGCAGCTCTAGTTACCCGGGACAGGGTATCTATCCTGCTGAAGCTTTCTTT
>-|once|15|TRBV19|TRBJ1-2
CASSEQGPTNYGYTF
TGTGCCAGTAGCGAACAGGGCCCTACTAACTATGGCTACACCTTC
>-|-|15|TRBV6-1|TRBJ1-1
CASSEAGSSNTEAFF
TGTGCCAGCAGTGAGGCGGGGTCTTCGAACACTGAAGCTTTCTTT
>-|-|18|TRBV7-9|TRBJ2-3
CASSLAREVADNTDTQYF
TGTGCCAGCAGCTTAGCGCGAGAAGTAGCAGATAACACAGATACGCAGTATTTT
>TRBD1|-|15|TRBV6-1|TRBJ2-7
CATQGLGTGTYEQYF
TGTGCCACCCAAGGCTTGGGGACAGGGACCTACGAGCAGTACTTC
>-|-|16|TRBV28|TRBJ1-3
CASSLFYGGSGNTIYF
TGTGCCAGCAGTTTATTCTACGGGGGCTCTGGAAACACCATATATTTT
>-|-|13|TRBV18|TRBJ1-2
CASSSTREYGYTF
TGTGCCAGCTCATCGACCCGGGAGTATGGCTACACCTTC
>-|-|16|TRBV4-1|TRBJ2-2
CASSQVQRRSTGELFF
TGCGCCAGCAGCCAAGTGCAGCGGAGATCCACCGGGGAGCTGTTTTTT
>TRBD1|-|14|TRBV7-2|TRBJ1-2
CASSFTTGTYGYTF
TGTGCCAGCAGCTTTACGACAGGGACATATGGCTACACCTTC
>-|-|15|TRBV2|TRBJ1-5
CASSVLGSRDQPQHF
TGTGCCAGCAGTGTATTAGGGAGCCGGGATCAGCCCCAGCATTTT
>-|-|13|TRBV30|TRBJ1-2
CARTFGAENGYTF
TGTGCCCGCACCTTTGGGGCGGAGAATGGCTACACCTTC
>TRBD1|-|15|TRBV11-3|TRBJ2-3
CASSLGQGAEDTQYF
TGTGCCAGCAGCTTAGGACAGGGGGCTGAAGATACGCAGTATTTT
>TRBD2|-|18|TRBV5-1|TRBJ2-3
CASRPGTKDGRSTDTQYF
TGCGCCAGCAGACCCGGGACTAAAGACGGGCGTAGCACAGATACGCAGTATTTT
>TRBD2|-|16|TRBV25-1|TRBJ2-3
CASSEGLAEAVDTQYF
TGTGCCAGCAGCGAGGGACTAGCGGAGGCCGTCGATACGCAGTATTTT
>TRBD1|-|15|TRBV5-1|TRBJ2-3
CASSLKGTGTDTQYF
TGCGCCAGCAGCTTGAAGGGGACAGGAACAGATACGCAGTATTTT